This TCR beta chain appears in the sequencing data of a study of cytomegalovirus exposure and HLA in healthy donors (dated by TCRdb to the late 2010s). Looking at the study overall: An earlier analysis of approximately 550 of the donors reported about 250 Gb of sequence data and 117 million unique TCR beta sequences from roughly 180 million T cells. An early release that covered some 630 HLA-typed donors contained 300 to 350 gigabases of sequencing data and tens of millions of unique TCR sequences. Of the roughly 410 genotyped donors, less than 85% were placed in the genetic ancestry cluster associated with self-reported Caucasian donors. The study aimed to test whether cataloging public T cell receptors could reveal signatures of past pathogen exposure. The T cell repertoires of around 670 subjects were profiled by immunosequencing and related to cytomegalovirus serostatus. In addition to the first cohort of around 670 subjects, a separate validation cohort of 120 different subjects was used. To predict cytomegalovirus infection status, the study brought together high-throughput TCR immunosequencing, statistical association of individual TCRs with disease status, and machine learning. A later analysis re-analyzed previously published TCR beta repertoires from about 730 donors and added high-resolution HLA genotyping to study TCR occurrence patterns. The later analysis used no new phenotypic data to find candidate immune exposures, relying instead on TCR beta sequences and their occurrence across donors. To decide whether each TCR beta V gene segment behaved as functional or pseudogenic, an earlier analysis of some 540 of the donors relied on high-throughput TCR beta sequencing. Donor age, sex, ethnicity and CMV serostatus were collected together with the repertoire data. Genome-wide SNP genotypes for about 65% of the roughly 700 donors were used in a later genetic analysis, which treated that subset as a discovery cohort. All discovery cohort repertoires had been generated on a single sequencing platform. HLA typing included class I and class II loci at four-digit resolution. Typing coverage differed by locus: A, B, C, DRB1 and DQB1 were typed in roughly 620-630 donors, DQA1 in approximately 520, DPA1 in around 580, and DPB1 in just under 490. Four to six DR-DQ haplotypes were handled as single units for association and clustering, since linkage in the cohort was strong. Across approximately 420 genotyped donors of the cohort, an average of about 240,000 unique TCR beta nucleotide sequences per donor were sequenced, and roughly 17% of those sequences were non-productive.

Based on the germline V gene (reference sequence), the CDR1 and CDR2 sequences are SEHNR and FQNEAQ. V drops 2 bases and J drops 6 bases, leaving 10 bases in between. Its CDR3 holds 14 amino acids, cysteine through phenylalanine. The kept DNA is CDR3 alone, 42 bases in frame from the first base. Library preparation used the immunoSEQ multiplex PCR assay. A mixture of 60 forward primers for TCR Vbeta segments and 13 reverse primers for TCR Jbeta segments was used in the multiplex PCR. The CDR3 region of rearranged TCR beta genes was amplified from genomic DNA with a multiplex PCR assay. On the Illumina HiSeq System, the amplified TCR beta libraries were sequenced as 87-base-pair reads. As for the original processing: A later analysis tallied about 77 million unique TCR beta chains across the 660 or so repertoires, and approximately 9.9 million of those chains were shared by two or more donors. Raw reads were error-corrected and collapsed into unique sequences by a nearest-neighbor algorithm in which closely related sequences were merged to remove PCR and sequencing errors. To assign V, D and J gene segments, CDR3 sequences were aligned to IMGT reference sequences. Each retained sequence needed at least a six-nucleotide match to both a V gene segment and a J gene segment. A rearrangement was called productive if the CDR3 had no stop codons and remained in frame with V and J, and every other rearrangement was called non-productive. Following IMGT convention, CDR3 was defined as the stretch from the second conserved V-encoded cysteine to the conserved J-encoded phenylalanine. The earlier analysis of about 570 of the donors excluded any sequence lacking an unambiguous match to a single V gene segment. In an earlier analysis of around 600 of the donors, V segments were called functional above 56.7% productive rearrangements and were called segregating when the between-donor standard deviation exceeded 5%. A statistical classification framework was built to diagnose cytomegalovirus status from the catalog of TCR beta chain sequences. In a later analysis, V and J genes were assigned by comparing TCR nucleotide sequences against IMGT/GENE-DB human TR gene sequences. Using the TCRdist pipeline, a later analysis assigned CDR3 sequences along with most-parsimonious VDJ recombination scenarios. A later analysis defined each TCR beta chain by its CDR3 amino acid sequence plus V-gene family, and excluded reads lacking a unique V-gene family. A later analysis removed 500 to 600 highly shared, low-generation-probability nucleotide sequences to deal with suspected cross-contamination and a sequencing artifact. For each public chain, a later analysis derived a clonal expansion index from normalized ranks of inferred template counts within each repertoire. Generation probabilities in a later analysis came from a VDJ recombination model fitted to out-of-frame rearrangements, and those results were checked against IGoR. In a later analysis, TCR-TCR, TCR-HLA and TCR-CMV co-occurrence was scored with hypergeometric tests, and a repertoire-size bias correction was applied to TCR pairs. To estimate false discovery rates, a later analysis permuted the HLA or CMV assignments 20 times. In a later analysis, co-occurring TCRs were grouped with DBSCAN, and TCRdist sequence similarity was added when clustering was performed within HLA-allele-positive subsets. For co-occurrence clustering, repertoires with fewer than 30,000 or more than 120,000 public chains were excluded, along with roughly 5 repertoires with anomalous nucleotide sharing. TCRdb stores this immuneACCESS table with in-frame sequences only. Part of the clones is absent; in the studies checked, under half of the shortfall reflects unresolved V genes, and no reason is known for the rest. D and trimming come from the DNA, and the V and J calls and clone size come from that table. The sample contains tens of thousands of clones, approximately 70% of them found a single time. The leading ten clones occupy roughly 4.9% of the sample.

Concerning this clone: No cognate antigen has been identified for it. Base qualities are missing; no much larger clone stands one base away.

Findings and caveats that apply to the study as a whole: At a false discovery rate of 0.05, a later analysis linked about 16,000 TCR beta sequences to specific HLA alleles. Correlated functional status among segregating V segments might reflect linkage disequilibrium, but an unknown experimental factor could not be ruled out. A cluster of highly shared sequence variants was judged likely to represent a technical artifact of the sequencing pipeline. Most CMV-associated TCR beta chains appeared to be HLA-restricted in a later analysis, and the HLA associations seemed to be driven largely by CMV exposure. When HLA alleles, especially DR and DQ, strongly co-occurred, attributing TCR associations to individual alleles was difficult. In vitro tests confirmed that a few of the cytomegalovirus-associated TCR beta chains recognize cytomegalovirus antigens. Because HLA typing was unavailable for some donors at each locus, only the typed subset was used in association tests. Several of the top co-occurrence clusters appeared to be linked to parvovirus B19, influenza, CMV and Epstein-Barr virus, according to a later analysis. In this cohort, only TCR beta chains were sequenced, and detectable features were limited by the absence of alpha or paired-chain data. An association between a missense DCLRE1C variant and V-gene and J-gene trimming of TCR beta chains was found in a later genetic analysis and replicated in an independent cohort. Presence/absence analyses assumed roughly uniform sequencing depth across donors, an assumption that may not hold. According to a later genetic analysis, donors in an Asian-associated ancestry cluster had fewer N-insertions in productive TCRs than the roughly 700-donor mean. In both the original and validation cohorts, the classifier was reported to diagnose cytomegalovirus status with high specificity and sensitivity. A later analysis found that TCR association rates varied across HLA loci, with DRB1 alleles showing the most associated TCRs and HLA-C alleles the fewest. Broadly in line with IMGT annotations, most TCR beta V segments showed up in productive rearrangements about 90% or about 30% of the time in an earlier analysis of around 550 of the donors. The authors suggested that the approach could potentially be generalized to other disease states and immunological phenotypes. Because counts were too low, approximately 15 rarely observed V segments, including chromosome 9 orphons, were excluded from the earlier analysis of some 540 of the donors. Some IMGT-functional V segments, including TRBV6-2 and TRBV6-3, could not be told apart with the 87-base-pair reads, so those segments were excluded. The study listed 150 to 200 TCR beta chains as associated with cytomegalovirus. Compared with equally common non-associated chains, HLA-associated TCR beta chains in a later analysis were more clonally expanded and had lower generation probabilities. A further reported finding was that TCR beta sequences accurately predicted the HLA-A and HLA-B alleles for most subjects in the first cohort. Most TCR sequences were observed very rarely across donors, whereas some public TCRs were present in many individuals. Immune exposure information for the cohort was limited to CMV serostatus.

In total, over 600 healthy bone marrow donors made up the cohort. All cohort members were sampled while nominally healthy, although unrecorded immune exposures were likely present. The donor tested CMV seropositive and was one of the 289 seropositive cohort members. A peripheral blood sample was collected from each donor, and TCR beta sequencing was performed on peripheral blood mononuclear cells. The Qiagen DNeasy Blood Extraction Kit was used to extract genomic DNA from the blood cell samples. The clonotype comes from a man in his sixties in good health and CMV-seropositive. The chain uses TRBV7-9 and TRBJ1-4; possibly the D gene is TRBD1, per 6 matching bases. The sequenced material came from PBMCs. The DNA sequence is TGTGCCAGCAGCTTATTAGGGGGTGATGAAAAACTGTTTTTT. The encoded protein is CASSLLGGDEKLFF.